One sample yielded the 8 T cell receptor beta chains listed below, sequenced in a study of beta chain features in type 1 diabetes. Study outcomes and limitations: In all four CD4+ subsets, TCRB CDR3 length was significantly, moderately reduced in type 1 diabetes.

No cognate antigen is known for these TCRs. All of the isolated RNA was reverse transcribed, so expressed TCRB transcripts were sequenced. Measured with immunoSEQ multiplex PCR; TCRdb has only the in-frame clones, and not every one. The sample holds about 150,000 clones, roughly 9% seen once. Material: central memory CD4+ T cells from blood. The source of these receptors is a woman younger than 45 with type 1 diabetes.

This clone occurred a few times. The chain is built from TRBV28 and TRBJ2-1; D is perhaps TRBD2 (6 bases). Trimming left V 8 bases short and J 9 bases short, with 23 bases between. The CDR3 length is 15 residues. Germline V lookup: CDR1 MDHEN, CDR2 SYDVKM. The CDR3 DNA sequence: TGTGCCAGCCTGGGGTCTGGCAGGCAGGAGGGTGAGCAGTTCTTC. It encodes CASLGSGRQEGEQFF.

The chain has TRBV5-1 and TRBJ2-7, with 8 bases identical to TRBD1. The CDR3 runs 15 residues. Germline CDR1 SGHRS, CDR2 YFSETQ. The V segment lost 4 bases and the J segment 2 bases; nucleotides outside the gene matches: 8. The DNA of the CDR3 is TGCGCCAGCAGCCCGTCGGGACAGGAGACCTACGAGCAGTACTTC. Translating gives CASSPSGQETYEQYF.

The chain's CDR3 is CAISEVQFSGNTIYF. The CDR3, as DNA: TGTGCCATCAGTGAGGTGCAGTTCTCTGGAAACACCATATATTTT. This chain connects TRBV10-3 to TRBJ1-3; D call uncertain. The germline V gene encodes CDR1 ENHRY and CDR2 SYGVKD. The V gene lost 2 bases and the J gene lost 0 bases, with 8 bases spanning the gap. This CDR3 has 15 amino acids.

The chain carries TRBV27 and TRBJ1-1, with D hard to call. CDR1 is MNHEY and CDR2 is SMNVEV in the germline V gene (reference sequence). CDR3 length: 11 amino acids. Trimming stripped 7 bases from V and 10 bases from J, with 13 bases between. The CDR3 is CASKNGAVAFF. CDR3 DNA sequence: TGTGCCAGCAAAAATGGAGCCGTAGCTTTCTTT.

Details on this clone: Compared with germline, one end of the junction differs, possibly owing to a read error. This sequence joins TRBV4-1 and TRBJ1-3; D gene unclear. CDR3 length equals 15 residues. CDR1 and CDR2 (germline): MGHRA, YSYEKL. The CDR3 region has the DNA TGTGCCAGCAGCCAAGGGCGGAACTCTGGAAACACCATATATTTT. It specifies CASSQGRNSGNTIYF.

This clone turned up a few times. The chain carries TRBV19 and TRBJ2-5; a weak D match, TRBD1 (5 bases). The length of the CDR3 is 12 residues. The V gene lost 3 bases and the J gene lost 5 bases, with 7 bases spanning the gap. The germline gives CDR1 LNHDA, CDR2 SQIVND (reference sequence). CDR3 bases: TGTGCCAGTAGTATTAAGGGGGAGACCCAGTACTTC. Amino acid sequence: CASSIKGETQYF.

This clone has a count of ten or more. CDR3 sequence (DNA): TGTGCCAGCAGCTTATATGGGGCAGGGCTTAAAAATGGCTACACCTTC. Protein product: CASSLYGAGLKNGYTF. The gene calls are TRBV7-9 and TRBJ1-2; D possibly corresponds to TRBD1 (5 bases). The CDR3 is 16 amino acids. Per germline, CDR1 SEHNR and CDR2 FQNEAQ (reference sequence). Between the trimmed V and J ends, which lost 2 bases and 6 bases, there was a span of 19 bases.

This clone was detected a few times. This chain uses TRBV5-6 with TRBJ2-1, with a weak D call TRBD1 (5 bases). From germline, CDR1 is SGHDT and CDR2 YYEEEE. The germline V and J ends were trimmed by 0 bases and 7 bases, with 8 bases remaining between them. The CDR3 has 13 residues. CDR3 sequence: CASSLEKGNEQFF. CDR3 nucleotides: TGTGCCAGCAGCTTGGAAAAGGGGAATGAGCAGTTCTTC.